These 27 T cell receptor beta chains came from one sample sequenced in a study of cytomegalovirus exposure and HLA in healthy donors. 60 Vbeta and 13 Jbeta primers were used in PCR. The protocol was immunoSEQ multiplex PCR, while the TCRdb copy is restricted to in-frame clones and leaves out a portion. The sample has around 250,000 clones; approximately 81% are singletons. The material sequenced was PBMCs. The origin of the receptors is a woman aged 55 to 70 in good health and CMV-seropositive.

V is TRBV7-9 and J is TRBJ2-1, with a possible D match to TRBD2 (6 bases). Trimming removed 1 base at V and 0 bases at J, with 16 bases between. The germline V gene has CDR1 SEHNR and CDR2 FQNEAQ (reference sequence). The CDR3 has 18 residues. The CDR3, as DNA: TGTGCCAGCAGCTTAGTACGGAGGGGCCTAAGCTCCTACAATGAGCAGTTCTTC. Amino acid sequence: CASSLVRRGLSSYNEQFF.

The chain is built from TRBV7-2 and TRBJ1-2, with D possibly matching TRBD1 (5 bases). CDR3 length equals 15 residues. Germline V gene lookup returns CDR1 SGHTA and CDR2 FQGNSA. V lost 5 bases and J lost 8, with 21 bases in between. The CDR3 here is CASSPKFLWTTGYTF. The CDR3 bases are TGTGCCAGCAGCCCTAAGTTTTTGTGGACAACCGGCTACACCTTC.

The chain has TRBV29-1 and TRBJ1-3; 12 bases are shared with TRBD1. Germline V lookup: CDR1 SQVTM, CDR2 ANQGSEA. V lost 7 bases, J lost 5 bases, and 6 bases stayed unmatched. CDR3 length: 14 residues. The CDR3 bases are TGCAGCGCCTCGGGGACAGGGGGCCGAAACACCATATATTTT. Protein product: CSASGTGGRNTIYF. Complete variable domain (other parts from reference TRBV29-1 and TRBJ1-3): SAVISQKPSRDICQRGTSLTIQCQVDSQVTMMFWYRQQPGQSLTLIATANQGSEATYESGFVIDKFPISRPNLTFSTLTVSNMSPEDSSIYLCSASGTGGRNTIYFGEGSWLTVV.

Only a few counts were recorded for this clone. The chain has TRBV10-3 and TRBJ1-1; TRBD1 might be the D (6 bases). Trimming removed 0 bases from V and 1 base from J, with 12 bases in between. The germline V gene has CDR1 ENHRY and CDR2 SYGVKD. The CDR3 runs to 16 residues. The CDR3 spells CAISESIGGPNTEAFF. The DNA of the CDR3 is TGTGCCATCAGTGAGTCGATTGGGGGCCCGAACACTGAAGCTTTCTTT.

The chain employs TRBV5-1 and TRBJ2-1; 8 bases map to TRBD2. J gave up 11 bases and V 7 bases, and 14 bases lay outside the gene matches. The CDR3 contains 14 residues. Germline loops: CDR1 SGHRS, CDR2 YFSETQ. This CDR3 reads CASGRFSGIWKQFF. CDR3 sequence (DNA): TGCGCCAGCGGAAGATTTAGCGGGATTTGGAAGCAGTTCTTC.

The chain recombines TRBV7-9 with TRBJ2-7; D may be TRBD2 (5 bases). CDR1 and CDR2 from the germline V gene are SEHNR and FQNEAQ (reference sequence). V dropped 2 bases and J dropped 7 bases, with 18 bases sitting between them. The CDR3 runs 15 residues. DNA of the CDR3: TGTGCCAGCAGCTTATCCCCCCCGGGATATGGGGAGCAGTACTTC. Protein product: CASSLSPPGYGEQYF.

J is TRBJ2-1 and V is TRBV5-1; TRBD1 aligns across 9 bases. The CDR3 is 15 amino acids. V lost 2 bases, J lost 4 bases, and 4 bases stayed unmatched. CDR1 is SGHRS, CDR2 YFSETQ, per germline. In DNA form, the CDR3 reads TGCGCCAGCAGCTTCGGGACAGGGCAGTACAATGAGCAGTTCTTC. This encodes CASSFGTGQYNEQFF.

This clone was recorded once. The J gene is TRBJ2-7, the V gene TRBV4-1, with D perhaps TRBD2 (5 bases). V gave up 0 bases and J gave up 7 bases, with 10 bases separating them. This CDR3 is 13 amino acids long. CDR1 is MGHRA and CDR2 is YSYEKL in the germline V gene. The CDR3 loop reads CASSQEQWREQYF. CDR3 sequence (DNA): TGCGCCAGCAGCCAAGAGCAGTGGAGGGAGCAGTACTTC.

This chain connects TRBV28 to TRBJ2-7, with D unclear. V shed 2 bases and J shed 4 bases, with 3 bases lying between them. The CDR3 sequence is 11 residues long. Germline V gene sequence: CDR1 MDHEN, CDR2 SYDVKM. The CDR3 DNA reads as TGTGCCAGCAGTTTACAGTACGAGCAGTACTTC. Translated: CASSLQYEQYF. The variable domain in full, with the rest retrieved from reference TRBV28 and TRBJ2-7, is DVKVTQSSRYLVKRTGEKVFLECVQDMDHENMFWYRQDPGLGLRLIYFSYDVKMKEKGDIPEGYSVSREKKERFSLILESASTNQTSMYLCASSLQYEQYFGPGTRLTVT.

V and J are TRBV5-5 and TRBJ1-2; D remains ambiguous. The CDR3 spans 15 residues. V was trimmed by 1 base and J by 0 bases, leaving 10 bases between them. CDR1 and CDR2 from the germline V gene are SGHKS and YYEKEE (reference sequence). The CDR3 nucleotides are TGTGCCAGCAGCTTGATGGAGTCTCCTAACTATGGCTACACCTTC. Protein: CASSLMESPNYGYTF.

As to this clone: Other nucleotide sequences from this sample produce the same CDR3. This chain connects TRBV9 to TRBJ1-2, with D perhaps matching TRBD1 (5 bases). Germline V lookup: CDR1 SGDLS, CDR2 YYNGEE. The CDR3 runs 13 residues. Trimming shortened V by 3 bases and J by 1 base, and 7 bases separated the two germline ends. The CDR3 is CASSATVNYGYTF. The CDR3 DNA reads as TGTGCCAGCAGCGCGACAGTTAACTATGGCTACACCTTC.

The chain combines TRBV18 with TRBJ2-1; weak D call: TRBD1 (6 bases). The CDR3 contains 12 residues. V lost 2 bases and J 13 bases, leaving 12 bases between the germline ends. Germline lookup yields CDR1 KGHSH and CDR2 LQKENI. The CDR3 sequence: CASSPKGQNQFF. CDR3 DNA sequence: TGTGCCAGCTCACCAAAGGGACAAAACCAGTTCTTC.

The V gene is TRBV2, the J gene TRBJ2-1; tentatively, D is TRBD1 (6 bases). The CDR3 spans 14 residues. Germline V gene data show CDR1 as SNHLY and CDR2 as FYNNEI. V dropped 0 bases and J dropped 9 bases, with 12 bases sitting between them. The CDR3 loop reads CASSEAGTRGEQFF. In DNA, the CDR3 is TGTGCCAGCAGTGAAGCGGGAACCAGGGGTGAGCAGTTCTTC.

The V and J genes are TRBV9 and TRBJ2-1; TRBD2 agrees at 11 bases. The CDR3 contains 17 residues. Germline trimming cut 4 bases from V and 5 bases from J; bases unmatched to any gene: 11. Germline V gene lookup returns CDR1 SGDLS and CDR2 YYNGEE. The CDR3 here is CASSPRTSGQVHNEQFF. CDR3 DNA sequence: TGTGCCAGCAGCCCTCGGACTAGCGGGCAAGTACACAATGAGCAGTTCTTC.

The chain recombines TRBV27 with TRBJ1-2, with D perhaps matching TRBD1 (6 bases). This CDR3 spans 14 amino acids. V dropped 5 bases and J dropped 7 bases, with 17 bases sitting between them. In germline, CDR1 is MNHEY, CDR2 SMNVEV (reference sequence). CDR3 nucleotide sequence: TGTGCCAGCAGTCTCTCCGGGACATTGGGTGGCTACACCTTC. It yields the protein CASSLSGTLGGYTF.

This clone was detected a few times. V is TRBV7-9 and J is TRBJ1-2; 10 bases line up with TRBD1. This CDR3 is built from 14 residues. V dropped 4 bases and J dropped 8; count of bases not matched to a gene: 7. CDR1 is SEHNR, CDR2 FQNEAQ, per germline (reference sequence). This CDR3 reads CASSSRDRGRGYTF. CDR3 nucleotide sequence: TGTGCCAGCAGCTCCCGGGACAGGGGACGGGGCTACACCTTC.

The chain uses TRBV4-1 and TRBJ2-3; 14 nucleotides line up with TRBD2. The CDR3 totals 20 residues. V lost 0 bases to trimming and J lost 3 bases; unmatched junction nucleotides: 11. Germline CDR1 is MGHRA and CDR2 is YSYEKL. The CDR3 nucleotides are TGCGCCAGCAGCCAAGAGGGAGGACTAGCGGGAGGTCCTTCGACAGATACGCAGTATTTT. It codes for CASSQEGGLAGGPSTDTQYF.

The J gene is TRBJ1-2, the V gene TRBV10-3, with 8 nucleotides matching TRBD1. Per the germline V gene, CDR1 is ENHRY and CDR2 is SYGVKD. The CDR3 covers 13 residues. V lost 8 bases and J lost 1; bases outside the gene matches: 3. CDR3 sequence: CAIATGVNYGYTF. CDR3 in DNA: TGTGCCATCGCGACAGGGGTTAACTATGGCTACACCTTC.

The J gene is TRBJ2-1, the V gene TRBV29-1; TRBD1 agrees at 10 bases. The CDR3 is 14 amino acids. The germline gives CDR1 SQVTM, CDR2 ANQGSEA. V trimming: 6 bases; J trimming: 6 bases; junction bases outside the gene matches: 8. The chain's CDR3 is CSVGPGQGPNEQFF. DNA for the CDR3: TGCAGCGTGGGTCCGGGACAGGGGCCCAATGAGCAGTTCTTC.

This clone turned up a few times. The chain has TRBV19 and TRBJ2-7, with unresolved D. Germline V gene data show CDR1 as LNHDA and CDR2 as SQIVND (reference sequence). V lost 0 bases, J lost 4 bases, and 7 bases lay in between. The CDR3 loop spans 13 amino acids. CDR3 region: CASSIDTGYEQYF. The CDR3 DNA reads as TGTGCCAGTAGTATAGATACGGGTTACGAGCAGTACTTC.

This clone was detected only once. The chain links TRBV6-6 to TRBJ2-7, with TRBD1 as a possible D gene (5 bases). CDR1 and CDR2 (germline): MNHNY, SVGAGI (reference sequence). The CDR3 is 11 residues long. Trimming took off 3 bases at V and 6 bases at J, with 6 bases between the two ends. The CDR3: CASSYDSEQYF. CDR3 coding DNA: TGTGCCAGCAGTTATGACAGCGAGCAGTACTTC.

The chain carries TRBV7-9 and TRBJ2-1; 10 bases line up with TRBD2. This CDR3 is built from 14 residues. Trimming removed 6 bases from V and 10 bases from J; junction bases left unmatched: 9. In germline, CDR1 is SEHNR, CDR2 FQNEAQ (reference sequence). CDR3 sequence: CASSSGTSVVEQFF. The DNA for the CDR3 is TGTGCCAGCAGTTCCGGGACTAGCGTTGTCGAGCAGTTCTTC. The complete variable domain, with remaining parts taken from reference TRBV7-9 and TRBJ2-1, reads DTGVSQNPRHKITKRGQNVTFRCDPISEHNRLYWYRQTLGQGPEFLTYFQNEAQLEKSRLLSDRFSAERPKGSFSTLEIQRTEQGDSAMYLCASSSGTSVVEQFFGPGTRLTVL.

The chain uses TRBV12-5 and TRBJ2-7; TRBD2 aligns across 11 bases. The ends lost 1 base at V and 6 bases at J; junction bases unmatched: 11. Germline V gene lookup returns CDR1 LGHNT and CDR2 FRNRAP. The CDR3 is 17 residues long. The CDR3 nucleotides read TGTGCTAGTGGTTTGGCCTCCTATAGCGGGAGGGCCGTCGAGCAGTACTTC. It specifies CASGLASYSGRAVEQYF.

The rearrangement links TRBV9 to TRBJ1-2, with TRBD1 matching over 8 bases. There are 18 residues in the CDR3. Losses at the gene ends were 0 bases for V and 0 bases for J; bases not matched to a gene: 10. The germline gives CDR1 SGDLS, CDR2 YYNGEE. CDR3 residues: CASSVVDRVTHSNYGYTF. CDR3 bases: TGTGCCAGCAGCGTAGTGGACAGGGTGACCCACTCTAACTATGGCTACACCTTC.

V is TRBV5-1 and J is TRBJ2-1, with TRBD1 matching over 9 bases. CDR3 length equals 14 residues. Trimming removed 6 bases from V and 6 bases from J; junction bases left unmatched: 7. Germline values: CDR1 SGHRS, CDR2 YFSETQ. The CDR3 bases are TGCGCCAGCACCCAGGGACAGGGACGCAATGAGCAGTTCTTC. This translates into CASTQGQGRNEQFF.

CDR3 nucleotide sequence: TGTGCCACCAGCAGAGTCAGGGAAAGATCCTACGAGCAGTACTTC. Protein sequence: CATSRVRERSYEQYF. The chain recombines TRBV15 with TRBJ2-7; weak D call: TRBD1 (5 bases). This CDR3 is 15 amino acids long. Germline V gives CDR1 LNHNV, CDR2 YYDKDF (reference sequence). The V end lost 1 base, the J end lost 1 base, and 11 bases lay between the germline ends.

The table lists this clone with a few counts. The CDR3 sequence: CAISDWGDQPQHF. CDR3 in DNA: TGTGCCATCAGTGATTGGGGGGATCAGCCCCAGCATTTT. J is TRBJ1-5 and V is TRBV10-3; maybe TRBD1 (5 bases). V shed 3 bases and J shed 5 bases, with 8 bases lying between them. The CDR3 covers 13 residues. Germline V lookup: CDR1 ENHRY, CDR2 SYGVKD.